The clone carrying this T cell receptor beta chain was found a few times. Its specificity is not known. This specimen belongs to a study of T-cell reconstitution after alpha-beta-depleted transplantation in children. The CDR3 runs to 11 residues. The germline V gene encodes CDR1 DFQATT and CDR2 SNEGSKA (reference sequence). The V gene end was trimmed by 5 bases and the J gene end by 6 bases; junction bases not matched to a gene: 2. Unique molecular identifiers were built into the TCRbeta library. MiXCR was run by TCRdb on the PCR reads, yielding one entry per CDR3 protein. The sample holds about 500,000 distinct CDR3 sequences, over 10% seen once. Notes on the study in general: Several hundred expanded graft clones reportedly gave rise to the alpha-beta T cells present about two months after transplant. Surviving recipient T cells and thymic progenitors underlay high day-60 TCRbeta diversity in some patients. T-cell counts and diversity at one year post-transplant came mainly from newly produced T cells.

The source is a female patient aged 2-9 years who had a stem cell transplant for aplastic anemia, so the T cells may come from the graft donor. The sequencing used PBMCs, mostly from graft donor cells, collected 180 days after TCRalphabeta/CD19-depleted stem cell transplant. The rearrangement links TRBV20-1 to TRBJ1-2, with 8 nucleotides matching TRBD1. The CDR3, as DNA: TGCAGTGCTCCGACAGGGGATGGCTACACCTTC. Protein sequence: CSAPTGDGYTF.